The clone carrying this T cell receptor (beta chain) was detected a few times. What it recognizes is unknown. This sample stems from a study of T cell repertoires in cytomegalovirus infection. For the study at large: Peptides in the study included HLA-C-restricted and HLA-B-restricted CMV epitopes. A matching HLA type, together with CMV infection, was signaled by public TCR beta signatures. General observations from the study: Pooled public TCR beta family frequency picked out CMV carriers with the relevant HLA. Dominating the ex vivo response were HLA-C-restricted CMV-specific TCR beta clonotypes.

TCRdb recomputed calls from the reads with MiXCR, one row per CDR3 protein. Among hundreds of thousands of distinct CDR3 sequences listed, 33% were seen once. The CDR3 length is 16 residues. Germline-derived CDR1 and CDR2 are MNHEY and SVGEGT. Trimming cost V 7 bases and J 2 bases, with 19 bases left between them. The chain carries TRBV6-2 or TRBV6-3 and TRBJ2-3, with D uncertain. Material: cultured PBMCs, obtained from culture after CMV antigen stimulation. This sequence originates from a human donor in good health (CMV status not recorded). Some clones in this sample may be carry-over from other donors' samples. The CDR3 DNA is TGTGCCAGCACCCAAGGTCGTACCAGGTTCACAGATACGCAGTATTTT. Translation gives CASTQGRTRFTDTQYF.